This T cell receptor (beta chain) is drawn from a study of control samples from healthy donors and cancer patients. J lost 2 bases, V lost 5 bases, and 2 bases had no gene match. CDR1 GTSNPN and CDR2 SVGIG come from the germline V gene (reference sequence). This CDR3 is built from 12 residues. Assay: immunoSEQ multiplex PCR; the TCRdb copy retains only in-frame clones and omits some. The table has 130,000 to 150,000 clones, roughly 92% seen once. This clonotype was sampled from a man aged 25-45 years in good health. Sequenced material: blood. V is TRBV30 and J is TRBJ2-7; 8 nucleotides match TRBD1. CDR3 region: CAWGTGPYEQYF. DNA for the CDR3: TGTGCCTGGGGGACAGGTCCCTACGAGCAGTACTTC.